The following is a T cell receptor beta chain sequence with its context. The antigen remains unidentified. Original data processing: Filtering was not the same, since immunoSEQ gave junction-only sequences without quality scores. Produced via immunoSEQ multiplex PCR; TCRdb's table is partial and in-frame only. The V and J calls and clone size come from that table; D and trimming were worked out from the DNA. The sample records about 2 million clones, approximately 94% being singletons. The data were taken from a study of shared clonotypes between healthy human individuals. General study points: Four donors held about 5% of naive CD4 clonotypes in common. The authors expected sequencing depth to affect clonotype sharing among donors. In general, naive subsets displayed greater estimated richness than memory subsets did.

The V end lost 3 bases, the J end lost 0 bases, and 9 bases lay between the germline ends. This CDR3 is 14 amino acids long. In germline, CDR1 is MNHEY, CDR2 SMNVEV (reference sequence). Positively selected for CCR7, the CD45RO-negative cells used as naive CD8 cells excluded terminally differentiated effector memory CD45RA+ cells. Source material: naive CD8+ T cells sorted from blood. The chain uses TRBV27 and TRBJ2-7; tentative D call: TRBD1 (6 bases). This receptor was taken from a man aged 18 to 29 in good health. In DNA, the CDR3 is TGTGCCAGCAGTTTTGGACAGAACTCCTACGAGCAGTACTTC. It encodes CASSFGQNSYEQYF.